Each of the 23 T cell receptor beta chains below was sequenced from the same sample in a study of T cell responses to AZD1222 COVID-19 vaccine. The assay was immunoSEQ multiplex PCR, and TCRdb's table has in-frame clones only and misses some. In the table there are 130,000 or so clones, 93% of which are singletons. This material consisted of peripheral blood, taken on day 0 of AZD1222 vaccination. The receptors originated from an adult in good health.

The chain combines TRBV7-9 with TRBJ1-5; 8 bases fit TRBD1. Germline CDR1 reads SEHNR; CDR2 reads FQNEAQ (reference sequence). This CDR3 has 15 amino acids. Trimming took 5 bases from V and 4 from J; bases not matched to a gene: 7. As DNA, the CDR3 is TGTGCCAGCAGCCCAGGGGGCAGGGGAAATCAGCCCCAGCATTTT. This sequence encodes CASSPGGRGNQPQHF.

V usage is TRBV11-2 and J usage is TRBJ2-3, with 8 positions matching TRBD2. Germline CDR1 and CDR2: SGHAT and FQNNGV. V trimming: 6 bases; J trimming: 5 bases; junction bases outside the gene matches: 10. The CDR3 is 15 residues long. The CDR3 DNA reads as TGTGCCAGCAGGATCATACGGGGGGGGCGAGATACGCAGTATTTT. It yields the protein CASRIIRGGRDTQYF.

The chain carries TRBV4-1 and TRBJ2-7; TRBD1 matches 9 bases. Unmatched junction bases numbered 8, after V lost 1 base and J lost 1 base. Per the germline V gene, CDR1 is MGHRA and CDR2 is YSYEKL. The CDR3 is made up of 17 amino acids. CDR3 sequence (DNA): TGCGCCAGCAGCCAAGCCGAACAGGGGGCAGAATCCTACGAGCAGTACTTC. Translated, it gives CASSQAEQGAESYEQYF.

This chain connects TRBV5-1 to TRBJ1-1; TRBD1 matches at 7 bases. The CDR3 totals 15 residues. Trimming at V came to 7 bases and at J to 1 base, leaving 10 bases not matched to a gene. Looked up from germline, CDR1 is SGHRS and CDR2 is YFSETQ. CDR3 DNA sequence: TGCGCCAGCTTACTCTCACCAGGGGGGAACACTGAAGCTTTCTTT. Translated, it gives CASLLSPGGNTEAFF.

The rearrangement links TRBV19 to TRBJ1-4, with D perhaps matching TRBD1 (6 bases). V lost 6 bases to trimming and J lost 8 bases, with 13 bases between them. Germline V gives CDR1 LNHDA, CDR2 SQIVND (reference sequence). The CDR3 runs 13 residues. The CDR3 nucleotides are TGTGCCAGTAGCTCCACAGGGTACGAAAAACTGTTTTTT. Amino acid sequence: CASSSTGYEKLFF.

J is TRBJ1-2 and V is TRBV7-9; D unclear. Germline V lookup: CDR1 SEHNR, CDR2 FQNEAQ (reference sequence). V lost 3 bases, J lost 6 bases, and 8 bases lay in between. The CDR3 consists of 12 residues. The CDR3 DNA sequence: TGTGCCAGCAGCTTTTCCCTGGATGGCTACACCTTC. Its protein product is CASSFSLDGYTF.

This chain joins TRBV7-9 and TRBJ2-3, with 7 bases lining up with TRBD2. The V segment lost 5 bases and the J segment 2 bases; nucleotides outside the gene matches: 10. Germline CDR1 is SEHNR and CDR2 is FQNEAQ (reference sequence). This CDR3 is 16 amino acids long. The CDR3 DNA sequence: TGTGCCAGCAGCAGCGGCTGGGACTACCTCACAGATACGCAGTATTTT. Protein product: CASSSGWDYLTDTQYF.

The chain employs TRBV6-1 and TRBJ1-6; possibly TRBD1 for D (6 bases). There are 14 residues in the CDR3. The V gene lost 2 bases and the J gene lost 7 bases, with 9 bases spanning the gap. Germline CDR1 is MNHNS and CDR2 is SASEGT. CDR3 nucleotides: TGTGCCAGCAGTGAAAGGGGGTGGAATTCACCCCTCCACTTT. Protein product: CASSERGWNSPLHF.

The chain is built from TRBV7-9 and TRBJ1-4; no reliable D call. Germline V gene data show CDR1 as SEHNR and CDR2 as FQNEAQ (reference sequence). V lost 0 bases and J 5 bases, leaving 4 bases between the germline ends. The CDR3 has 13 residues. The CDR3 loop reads CASSLAGNEKLFF. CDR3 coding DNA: TGTGCCAGCAGCTTAGCAGGGAATGAAAAACTGTTTTTT.

The CDR3 sequence is CASSLQLQAQEQFF. The CDR3 DNA is TGTGCCAGCAGTTTACAACTACAGGCCCAGGAGCAGTTCTTC. This chain joins TRBV27 and TRBJ2-1, with TRBD1 as a possible D gene (5 bases). This CDR3 is built from 14 residues. Trimming took 2 bases from V and 10 from J, leaving 15 bases between them. The V gene's germline CDR1 is MNHEY and CDR2 SMNVEV (reference sequence).

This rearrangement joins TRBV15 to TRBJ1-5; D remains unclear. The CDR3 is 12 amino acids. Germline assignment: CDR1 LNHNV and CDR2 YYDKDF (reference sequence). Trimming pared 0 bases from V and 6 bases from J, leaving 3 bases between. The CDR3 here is CATSRDRQPQHF. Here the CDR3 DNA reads TGTGCCACCAGCAGAGATCGTCAGCCCCAGCATTTT.

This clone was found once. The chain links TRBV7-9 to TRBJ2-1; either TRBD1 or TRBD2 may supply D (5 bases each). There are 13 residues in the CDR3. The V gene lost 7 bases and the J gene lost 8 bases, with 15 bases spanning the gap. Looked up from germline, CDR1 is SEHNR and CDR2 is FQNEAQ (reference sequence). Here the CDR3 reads CASNYRPGHEQFF. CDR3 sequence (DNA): TGTGCCAGCAACTACCGGCCGGGGCATGAGCAGTTCTTC. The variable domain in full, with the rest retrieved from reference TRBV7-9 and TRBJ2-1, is DTGVSQNPRHKITKRGQNVTFRCDPISEHNRLYWYRQTLGQGPEFLTYFQNEAQLEKSRLLSDRFSAERPKGSFSTLEIQRTEQGDSAMYLCASNYRPGHEQFFGPGTRLTVL.

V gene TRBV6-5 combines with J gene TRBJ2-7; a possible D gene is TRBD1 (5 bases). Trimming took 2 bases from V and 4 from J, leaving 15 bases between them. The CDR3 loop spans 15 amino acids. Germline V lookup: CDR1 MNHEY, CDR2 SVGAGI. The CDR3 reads CASSYTSTVPYEQYF. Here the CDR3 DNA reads TGTGCCAGCAGTTACACCTCGACAGTCCCTTACGAGCAGTACTTC.

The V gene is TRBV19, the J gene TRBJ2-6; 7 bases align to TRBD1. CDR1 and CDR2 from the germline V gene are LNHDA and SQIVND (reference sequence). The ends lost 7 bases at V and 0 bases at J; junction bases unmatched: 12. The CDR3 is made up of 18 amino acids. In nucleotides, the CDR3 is TGTGCCAGTACCGATCCGGGACAGTCCTTCTCTGGGGCCAACGTCCTGACTTTC. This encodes CASTDPGQSFSGANVLTF.

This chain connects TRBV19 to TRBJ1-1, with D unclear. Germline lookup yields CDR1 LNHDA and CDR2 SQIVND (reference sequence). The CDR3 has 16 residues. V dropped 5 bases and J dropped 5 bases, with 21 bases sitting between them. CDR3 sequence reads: CASSHLDPSRRTEAFF. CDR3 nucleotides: TGTGCCAGTAGTCACCTGGACCCAAGTCGTAGGACTGAAGCTTTCTTT.

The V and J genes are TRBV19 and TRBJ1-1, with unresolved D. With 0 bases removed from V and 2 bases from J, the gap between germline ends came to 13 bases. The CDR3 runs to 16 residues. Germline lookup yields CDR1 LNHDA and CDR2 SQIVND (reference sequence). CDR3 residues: CASSIDLLTLNTEAFF. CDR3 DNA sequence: TGTGCCAGTAGTATAGATCTATTGACACTTAACACTGAAGCTTTCTTT. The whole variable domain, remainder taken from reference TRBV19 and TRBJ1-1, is DGGITQSPKYLFRKEGQNVTLSCEQNLNHDAMYWYRQDPGQGLRLIYYSQIVNDFQKGDIAEGYSVSREKKESFPLTVTSAQKNPTAFYLCASSIDLLTLNTEAFFGQGTRLTVV.

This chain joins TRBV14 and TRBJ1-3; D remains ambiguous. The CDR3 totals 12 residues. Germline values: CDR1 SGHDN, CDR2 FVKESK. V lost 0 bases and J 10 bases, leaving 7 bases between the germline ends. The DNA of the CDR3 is TGTGCCAGCAGCCAAGAAGGTCGTACCATATATTTT. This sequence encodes CASSQEGRTIYF.

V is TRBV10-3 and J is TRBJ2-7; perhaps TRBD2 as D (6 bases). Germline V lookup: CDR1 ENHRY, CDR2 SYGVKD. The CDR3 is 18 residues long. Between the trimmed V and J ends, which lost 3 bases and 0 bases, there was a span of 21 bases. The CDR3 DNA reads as TGTGCCATCAGTGAAGGAGGGGCAGCTCAGACTGTCTCCTACGAGCAGTACTTC. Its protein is CAISEGGAAQTVSYEQYF.

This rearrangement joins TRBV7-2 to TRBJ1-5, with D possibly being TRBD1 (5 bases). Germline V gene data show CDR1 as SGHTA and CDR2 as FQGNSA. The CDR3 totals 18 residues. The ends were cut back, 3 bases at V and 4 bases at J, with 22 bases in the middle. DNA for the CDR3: TGTGCCAGCAGCTTGATGGGACCGTATCTCCGCGTAAATCAGCCCCAGCATTTT. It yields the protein CASSLMGPYLRVNQPQHF.

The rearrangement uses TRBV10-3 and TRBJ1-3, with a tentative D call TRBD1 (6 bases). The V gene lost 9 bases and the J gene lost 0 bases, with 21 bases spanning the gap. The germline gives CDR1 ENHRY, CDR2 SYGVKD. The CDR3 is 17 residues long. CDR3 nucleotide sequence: TGTGCCATTTCGGCCGGGGGGGGCCCTCTCTCTGGAAACACCATATATTTT. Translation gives CAISAGGGPLSGNTIYF.

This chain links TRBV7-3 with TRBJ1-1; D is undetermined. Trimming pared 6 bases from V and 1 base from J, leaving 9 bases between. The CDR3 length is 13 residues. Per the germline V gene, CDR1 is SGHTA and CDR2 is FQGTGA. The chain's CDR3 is CASSRIPNTEAFF. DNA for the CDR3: TGTGCCAGCAGTCGGATCCCGAACACTGAAGCTTTCTTT.

This CDR3 is CASSLNTEYEQYF. The CDR3 coding sequence is TGTGCCAGCTCACTTAACACAGAATACGAGCAGTACTTC. The chain uses TRBV18 and TRBJ2-7; D unclear. Germline V gives CDR1 KGHSH, CDR2 LQKENI. There are 13 residues in the CDR3. Between the trimmed V and J ends, which lost 4 bases and 4 bases, there was a span of 11 bases.

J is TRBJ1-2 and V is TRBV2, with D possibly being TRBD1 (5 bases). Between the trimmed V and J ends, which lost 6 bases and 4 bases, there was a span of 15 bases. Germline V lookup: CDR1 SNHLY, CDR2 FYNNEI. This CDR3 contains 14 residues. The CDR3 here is CASRPTGALYGYTF. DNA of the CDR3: TGTGCCAGCAGACCTACAGGCGCCCTCTATGGCTACACCTTC. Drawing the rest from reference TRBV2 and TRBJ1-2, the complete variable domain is EPEVTQTPSHQVTQMGQEVILRCVPISNHLYFYWYRQILGQKVEFLVSFYNNEISEKSEIFDDQFSVERPDGSNFTLKIRSTKLEDSAMYFCASRPTGALYGYTFGSGTRLTVV.